This TCR beta chain was sequenced during a study of blood T cell repertoires in COVID-19. Study-wide context: Nucleic acid was either cDNA or gDNA, and it came from T cells, B-cell-depleted T cells, or PBMCs.

Germline loops: CDR1 MNHEY, CDR2 SVGEGT. This CDR3 is built from 19 residues. Trimming removed 5 bases from V and 5 bases from J; junction bases left unmatched: 16. The method was immunoSEQ multiplex PCR; TCRdb's version includes in-frame clones alone and lacks a portion of them. The table has nearly 80,000 clones, roughly 84% seen once. The V and J genes are TRBV6-2 or TRBV6-3 and TRBJ1-5, with 12 nucleotides matching TRBD1. This TCR was recovered from a man aged 50-59 years with acute or convalescent COVID-19. Specimen: peripheral blood. The CDR3 spells CASSNRDRGRWIQDQPQHF. In DNA, the CDR3 is TGTGCCAGCAGTAACCGGGACAGGGGGCGGTGGATACAGGATCAGCCCCAGCATTTT.